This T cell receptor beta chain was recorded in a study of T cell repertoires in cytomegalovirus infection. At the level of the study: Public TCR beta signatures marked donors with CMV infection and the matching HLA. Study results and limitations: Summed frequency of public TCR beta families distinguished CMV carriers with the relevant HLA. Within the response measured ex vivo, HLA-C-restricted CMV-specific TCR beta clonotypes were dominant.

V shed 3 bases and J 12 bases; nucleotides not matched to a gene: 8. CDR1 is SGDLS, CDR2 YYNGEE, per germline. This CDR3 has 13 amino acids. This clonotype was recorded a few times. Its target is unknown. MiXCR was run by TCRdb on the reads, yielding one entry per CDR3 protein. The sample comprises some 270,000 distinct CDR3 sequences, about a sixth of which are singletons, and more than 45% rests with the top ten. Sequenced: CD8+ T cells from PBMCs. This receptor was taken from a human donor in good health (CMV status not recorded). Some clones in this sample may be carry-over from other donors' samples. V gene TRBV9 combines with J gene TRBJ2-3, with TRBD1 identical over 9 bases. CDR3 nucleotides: TGTGCCAGCAGCGCGGACAGGGGATATATCCAGTATTTT. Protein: CASSADRGYIQYF.